Shown below are 25 T cell receptor beta chains from a single sample sequenced in a study of CXCR3-negative and CXCR3-positive naive CD8 T cells. The libraries of TRB cDNA were prepared using 5' RACE with UMI labels. Reanalyzing the 5' RACE reads, TCRdb keeps one entry per CDR3 protein, without DNA. With about 150,000 distinct CDR3 sequences in the sample, the ten largest clones hold 0.41%. These receptors are not linked to any known antigen. Study-level findings and limits: Naive CXCR3-positive cells had TRB CDR3s more hydrophobic than those of CXCR3-negative naive cells.

Sequenced material: naive CXCR3+ CD8+ T cells from blood. Subset noted: CD45RO-CCR7+CD27+CD95- naive CD8+ T cells expressing CXCR3 (TNR3+). The receptors here all came from a human donor in good health. Some clones in this sample may be carry-over from other donors' samples.

CDR3: CASSDRDTAGNEQFF. The V call is TRBV4-3, the J call TRBJ2-1; TCRdb proposes TRBD1, but this gene call is untestable without DNA. CDR1 LGHNA and CDR2 YSLEER come from the germline V gene. The CDR3 contains 15 residues.

The genes are TRBV15 and TRBJ2-7. Germline-derived CDR1 and CDR2 are LNHNV and YYDKDF (reference sequence). The CDR3 covers 14 residues. This chain's CDR3 is CATSRVGYNYEQYF.

The V and J genes are TRBV5-4 and TRBJ2-7; TCRdb gives TRBD2 as the D gene, but with no DNA this cannot be confirmed. This CDR3 region has 15 residues. CDR1 is SGHNT, CDR2 YYREEE, per germline (reference sequence). The CDR3 sequence: CASSLVGLAGDEQYF. The complete variable domain, with remaining parts taken from reference TRBV5-4 and TRBJ2-7, reads ETGVTQSPTHLIKTRGQQVTLRCSSQSGHNTVSWYQQALGQGPQFIFQYYREEENGRGNFPPRFSGLQFPNYSSELNVNALELDDSALYLCASSLVGLAGDEQYFGPGTRLTVT.

The chain recombines TRBV30 with TRBJ1-1; TCRdb gives TRBD1 as the D gene, but with no DNA this cannot be confirmed. This CDR3 is built from 15 residues. The germline V gene has CDR1 GTSNPN and CDR2 SVGIG (reference sequence). This CDR3 reads CAWSSLAQGATEAFF.

The V call is TRBV11-3, the J call TRBJ2-3; the D gene TCRdb calls, TRBD2, cannot be checked with no DNA. Germline V gives CDR1 SGHNT, CDR2 YENEEA. The CDR3 length is 15 residues. The CDR3 here is CASSLLEDLTDTQYF.

The chain employs TRBV20-1 and TRBJ2-1; TCRdb returns TRBD2, unconfirmable since there is no DNA. The CDR3 is 13 residues long. The germline V gene encodes CDR1 DFQATT and CDR2 SNEGSKA (reference sequence). The chain's CDR3 is CSASKRGRVEQFF.

The chain links TRBV5-6 to TRBJ1-4; TCRdb selects TRBD1, and the lack of DNA leaves this call unchecked. CDR1 is SGHDT, CDR2 YYEEEE, per germline. This CDR3 comprises 18 residues. CDR3 loop: CASSLEGQGFATNEKLFF. The variable domain in full, with the rest retrieved from reference TRBV5-6 and TRBJ1-4, is DAGVTQSPTHLIKTRGQQVTLRCSPKSGHDTVSWYQQALGQGPQFIFQYYEEEERQRGNFPDRFSGHQFPNYSSELNVNALLLGDSALYLCASSLEGQGFATNEKLFFGSGTQLSVL.

The chain employs TRBV5-5 and TRBJ2-1; TCRdb's D call, TRBD1, is unchecked because there is no DNA. From germline, CDR1 is SGHKS and CDR2 YYEKEE (reference sequence). The CDR3 sequence is 16 residues long. This CDR3 is CASSLEGDPPYNEQFF.

The chain joins TRBV7-3 to TRBJ2-1; TCRdb's assignment of TRBD2 cannot be checked, as there is no DNA. CDR3 length equals 16 residues. Germline V gives CDR1 SGHTA, CDR2 FQGTGA. The CDR3 protein is CASSLSLAGAHNEQFF.

The CDR3: CSVGDRGRTDTQYF. The chain carries TRBV29-1 and TRBJ2-3; the TCRdb call, TRBD1, lacks DNA for checking. The CDR3 runs 14 residues. Germline V gives CDR1 SQVTM, CDR2 ANQGSEA.

The chain links TRBV5-1 to TRBJ2-2; the TRBD1 assignment by TCRdb is unverifiable without DNA. There are 18 residues in the CDR3. Germline V CDR1 and CDR2: SGHRS, YFSETQ. CDR3 protein: CASSLDGTAFANTGELFF.

The chain couples TRBV29-1 to TRBJ2-7; TCRdb names TRBD1, which stays unverified in the absence of DNA. Germline values: CDR1 SQVTM, CDR2 ANQGSEA. This CDR3 is 13 amino acids long. The CDR3: CSVETGSSYEQYF.

The chain joins TRBV15 to TRBJ1-1. The CDR3 is 14 amino acids. The germline CDR1 and CDR2 sequences are LNHNV and YYDKDF (reference sequence). Here the CDR3 reads CATSREPAVAEAFF.

This chain joins TRBV28 and TRBJ2-6; TCRdb selects TRBD2, and the lack of DNA leaves this call unchecked. The CDR3 sequence is 17 residues long. CDR1 is MDHEN and CDR2 is SYDVKM in the germline V gene. The CDR3 loop is CASSGDVVSSGANVLTF.

The chain combines TRBV4-1 with TRBJ2-1; TCRdb's assignment of TRBD1 cannot be checked, as there is no DNA. The CDR3 totals 14 residues. The germline V gene has CDR1 MGHRA and CDR2 YSYEKL. The CDR3 reads CASRTGTGYNEQFF.

V is TRBV7-2 and J is TRBJ2-6; no DNA is available, so the TRBD1 call from TCRdb remains unchecked. CDR3 length: 17 residues. CDR1 SGHTA and CDR2 FQGNSA come from the germline V gene. Here the CDR3 reads CASSYIPGQPGANVLTF.

This chain links TRBV24-1 with TRBJ1-5; checking the TCRdb D call of TRBD1 is not possible without DNA. Germline V lookup: CDR1 KGHDR, CDR2 SFDVKD. This CDR3 has 17 amino acids. Here the CDR3 reads CATSDQPLGTGDQPQHF.

This rearrangement joins TRBV7-6 to TRBJ2-1; TCRdb proposes TRBD2, but this gene call is untestable without DNA. The CDR3 is 16 amino acids. Germline values: CDR1 SGHVS, CDR2 FNYEAQ. The CDR3 here is CASSLDGTSRYNEQFF. Full variable domain (rest looked up from reference TRBV7-6 and TRBJ2-1): GAGVSQSPRYKVTKRGQDVALRCDPISGHVSLYWYRQALGQGPEFLTYFNYEAQQDKSGLPNDRFSAERPEGSISTLTIQRTEQRDSAMYRCASSLDGTSRYNEQFFGPGTRLTVL.

The genes are TRBV7-9 and TRBJ2-7; the TCRdb call, TRBD2, lacks DNA for checking. Germline loops: CDR1 SEHNR, CDR2 FQNEAQ (reference sequence). The CDR3 length is 13 residues. The CDR3 spells CASETSEVYEQYF.

The chain joins TRBV9 to TRBJ2-5; TCRdb's assignment of TRBD1 cannot be checked, as there is no DNA. Germline CDR1 is SGDLS and CDR2 is YYNGEE. The CDR3 has 15 amino acids. CDR3 protein: CASSVTWGAQETQYF.

V and J are TRBV15 and TRBJ2-2. The CDR3 consists of 15 residues. Germline loops: CDR1 LNHNV, CDR2 YYDKDF (reference sequence). The CDR3 here is CATSRDRGYTGELFF.

The chain couples TRBV28 to TRBJ2-2; absent DNA, TCRdb's TRBD1 call cannot be checked. Per germline, CDR1 MDHEN and CDR2 SYDVKM. The CDR3 contains 14 residues. CDR3 loop: CASSWTGDTGELFF.

The gene calls are TRBV5-1 and TRBJ2-1. Germline V gives CDR1 SGHRS, CDR2 YFSETQ. This CDR3 contains 16 residues. The CDR3 loop reads CASSLGVGGSYNEQFF.

The chain links TRBV28 to TRBJ2-1; the TCRdb D gene call, TRBD1, has no DNA to confirm it. Germline V gene data show CDR1 as MDHEN and CDR2 as SYDVKM. This CDR3 is built from 18 residues. The CDR3 protein is CASTSPGYYGGGGNEQFF. The entire variable domain, with the rest obtained from reference TRBV28 and TRBJ2-1, is as follows: DVKVTQSSRYLVKRTGEKVFLECVQDMDHENMFWYRQDPGLGLRLIYFSYDVKMKEKGDIPEGYSVSREKKERFSLILESASTNQTSMYLCASTSPGYYGGGGNEQFFGPGTRLTVL.

The chain joins TRBV20-1 to TRBJ2-7; TCRdb returns TRBD2, unconfirmable since there is no DNA. The germline V gene encodes CDR1 DFQATT and CDR2 SNEGSKA (reference sequence). The CDR3 is 17 amino acids. This CDR3 is CSARALNNPGLAREQYF.